The present T cell receptor beta chain was sequenced within a study of technical replicates of blood from several donors. Produced via immunoSEQ multiplex PCR; TCRdb's table is partial and in-frame only. The sample consists of 80,000 to 90,000 clones, around 94% of them appearing once. This CDR3 comprises 18 residues. Germline V gene data show CDR1 as SGHNT and CDR2 as YYREEE (reference sequence). V was cut by 4 bases and J by 3 bases, with 25 bases left in between. The material sequenced was T cells isolated from PBMCs. This clonotype was obtained from a human donor in good health. V gene TRBV5-4 combines with J gene TRBJ1-1; a possible D gene is TRBD1 (6 bases). The CDR3, as DNA: TGTGCCAGCAGCCCCGCCCCGCCAGGGGTGCTACTGGACACTGAAGCTTTCTTT. Its protein product is CASSPAPPGVLLDTEAFF.